The rows below give T cell receptor beta chains drawn from one sample of a study of response to subunit inactivated influenza vaccine. TCRdb recomputed calls from the RT-PCR reads with MiXCR, one row per CDR3 protein. The sample has 500,000 to 600,000 distinct CDR3 sequences; approximately 15% are singletons. The sequences come from CD4+ T cells sorted from PBMCs, collected around 25 months after vaccination. Every receptor here comes from a man aged 45 to 70 who received an inactivated influenza vaccine. The CDR3 runs from the conserved cysteine through the conserved F or W. A D gene is named only where the DNA matches it firmly. The size of a clone is reported for some rows only, either as once, few or many, or as a class for expanded clones.

few,TRBJ2-5,TRBD2,TRBV20-1,CSASPPGLAVSGETQYF,TGCAGTGCTAGTCCACCGGGACTAGCAGTCTCGGGAGAGACCCAGTACTTC
-,TRBJ2-2,-,TRBV5-6,CASTQGTNTGELFF,TGTGCCAGCACTCAGGGGACGAACACCGGGGAGCTGTTTTTT
few,TRBJ2-2,TRBD2,TRBV25-1,CASEGLAGANGELFF,TGTGCCAGCGAGGGACTAGCGGGCGCCAACGGGGAGCTGTTTTTT
-,TRBJ1-4,-,TRBV7-9,CASSLDLDATNEKLFF,TGTGCCAGCAGCTTAGATCTCGATGCAACTAATGAAAAACTGTTTTTT
-,TRBJ2-7,-,TRBV12-3/TRBV12-4,CASSLSGSHYEQYF,TGTGCCAGCAGTTTAAGCGGATCTCACTACGAGCAGTACTTC
few,TRBJ2-5,TRBD1,TRBV29-1,CSGTGGRETQYF,TGCAGCGGGACAGGGGGCAGGGAGACCCAGTACTTC
few,TRBJ1-4,TRBD1,TRBV3-1,CASSTWDRVKEKLFF,TGTGCCAGCAGCACCTGGGACAGGGTAAAAGAAAAACTGTTTTTT
few,TRBJ1-5,-,TRBV12-3/TRBV12-4,CASSSAMTDNQPQHF,TGTGCCAGCAGTTCGGCCATGACAGATAATCAGCCCCAGCATTTT
-,TRBJ1-2,-,TRBV20-1,CSAKQGNTGAYYGYTF,TGCAGTGCTAAACAAGGGAATACAGGCGCTTACTATGGCTACACCTTC
-,TRBJ2-2,-,TRBV5-1,CASKLGPTTGELFF,TGCGCCAGCAAACTTGGACCGACCACCGGGGAGCTGTTTTTT
many,TRBJ1-2,TRBD1,TRBV4-2,CASSQETGYGYTF,TGTGCCAGCAGCCAAGAGACAGGGTATGGCTACACCTTC
-,TRBJ2-3,TRBD1,TRBV7-2,CASSSGQGGTDTQYF,TGTGCCAGCAGCTCGGGACAGGGAGGGACAGATACGCAGTATTTT
once,TRBJ1-5,-,TRBV6-2/TRBV6-3,CASSPSGEGNQPQHF,TGTGCCAGCAGCCCGTCGGGTGAGGGCAATCAGCCCCAGCATTTT
-,TRBJ2-7,TRBD1,TRBV7-2,CASSLRQGYYEQYF,TGTGCCAGCAGCTTAAGACAGGGATACTACGAGCAGTACTTC
many,TRBJ1-2,-,TRBV12-3/TRBV12-4,CASSIAQGYTF,TGTGCCAGCAGTATAGCACAGGGATACACCTTC
few,TRBJ2-7,-,TRBV12-3/TRBV12-4,CASSFRRFYEQYF,TGTGCCAGCAGTTTTAGGCGATTCTACGAGCAGTACTTC
few,TRBJ1-5,-,TRBV18,CASSLMSVESDLPQHF,TGTGCCAGCTCCCTAATGTCCGTGGAAAGTGATCTGCCCCAGCATTTT
few,TRBJ1-6,-,TRBV7-9,CASSLDSNSPLHF,TGTGCCAGCAGCCTCGACAGTAATTCACCCCTCCACTTT
-,TRBJ2-5,TRBD2,TRBV20-1,CSAEGLAGGLQETQYF,TGCAGTGCGGAGGGACTAGCGGGGGGCTTACAAGAGACCCAGTACTTC
few,TRBJ1-2,TRBD1,TRBV10-3,CAISGDRAGYTF,TGTGCCATCAGTGGGGACAGGGCTGGCTACACCTTC
few,TRBJ1-1,TRBD1,TRBV7-9,CASSQYRGHAEAFF,TGTGCCAGCAGCCAATACAGGGGGCACGCTGAAGCTTTCTTT
few,TRBJ2-2,-,TRBV5-5,CASSFPLRNTGELFF,TGTGCCAGCAGCTTCCCTCTAAGGAACACCGGGGAGCTGTTTTTT
few,TRBJ2-7,-,TRBV6-6,CASSYASSEQYF,TGTGCCAGCAGTTACGCTAGCAGCGAGCAGTACTTC
-,TRBJ1-1,-,TRBV7-9,CASSPQGQGWFF,TGTGCCAGCAGCCCCCAGGGCCAGGGTTGGTTCTTT
-,TRBJ2-7,TRBD1,TRBV25-1,CASSDSWTGGGYEQYF,TGTGCCAGCAGTGACTCTTGGACAGGGGGTGGTTACGAGCAGTACTTC
many,TRBJ2-3,-,TRBV11-3,CASSAGTAPGTLFTDTQYF,TGTGCCAGCAGCGCCGGGACGGCCCCCGGGACCTTATTCACAGATACGCAGTATTTT
few,TRBJ1-1,-,TRBV2,CASRANTEAFF,TGTGCCAGCAGGGCGAACACTGAAGCTTTCTTT
few,TRBJ2-3,-,TRBV7-3,CASSLRAGRPDTQYF,TGTGCCAGCAGCTTAAGGGCAGGGCGCCCAGATACGCAGTATTTT
few,TRBJ2-3,-,TRBV10-2,CASSATGYTQYF,TGCGCCAGCAGTGCTACGGGTTATACGCAGTATTTT
-,TRBJ2-7,TRBD1,TRBV6-2/TRBV6-3,CASSSKRQGEQYF,TGTGCCAGCAGTTCGAAAAGACAGGGCGAGCAGTACTTC
-,TRBJ2-3,TRBD2,TRBV20-1,CSALLSGGAGDTQYF,TGCAGTGCCCTCCTTAGCGGGGGGGCCGGAGATACGCAGTATTTT
few,TRBJ1-4,-,TRBV5-5,CASSLVPQTDEKLFF,TGTGCCAGCAGCTTGGTTCCACAGACAGATGAAAAACTGTTTTTT
-,TRBJ2-1,-,TRBV3-1,CASRHNNEQFF,TGTGCCAGCAGACATAACAATGAGCAGTTCTTC
many,TRBJ1-1,TRBD1,TRBV5-1,CASSLGQGKVTEAFF,TGCGCCAGCAGCCTGGGACAGGGGAAGGTCACTGAAGCTTTCTTT